This T cell receptor beta chain derives from a study of OX40 agonist ivuxolimab in advanced cancers. The repertoire was sequenced with immunoSEQ multiplex PCR; TCRdb's copy has only in-frame clones and lacks some. This sample has over 70,000 clones; about 87% occur once, and the top ten carry 0.4% to 0.65%. The CDR3 covers 15 residues. The V gene end was trimmed by 5 bases and the J gene end by 6 bases; junction bases not matched to a gene: 11. Per the germline V gene, CDR1 is SGHTA and CDR2 is FQGNSA. The chain uses TRBV7-2 and TRBJ2-3; 7 nucleotides match TRBD2. The clonotype was recovered from an adult with an advanced solid tumor such as melanoma, head and neck, liver or kidney cancer. Sequenced here: CD4+ or CD8+ T cells sorted from blood, sampled in a trial of the OX40 agonist ivuxolimab. The CDR3 region has the DNA TGTGCCAGCAGCGGACTAGATCGGCGTAAGGATACGCAGTATTTT. Translated: CASSGLDRRKDTQYF.